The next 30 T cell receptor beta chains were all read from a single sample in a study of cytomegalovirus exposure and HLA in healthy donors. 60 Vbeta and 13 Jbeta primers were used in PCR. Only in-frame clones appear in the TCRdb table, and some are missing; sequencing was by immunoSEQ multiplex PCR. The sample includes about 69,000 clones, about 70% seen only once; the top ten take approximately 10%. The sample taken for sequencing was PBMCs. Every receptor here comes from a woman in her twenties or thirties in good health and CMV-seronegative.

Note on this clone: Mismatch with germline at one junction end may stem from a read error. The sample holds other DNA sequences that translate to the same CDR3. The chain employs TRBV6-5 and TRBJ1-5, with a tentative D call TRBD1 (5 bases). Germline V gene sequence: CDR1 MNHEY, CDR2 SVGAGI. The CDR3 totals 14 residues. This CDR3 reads CASSGEVQGRPQHF. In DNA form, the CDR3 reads TGCGCCAGCAGTGGAGAGGTCCAGGGTCGTCCCCAGCATTTT.

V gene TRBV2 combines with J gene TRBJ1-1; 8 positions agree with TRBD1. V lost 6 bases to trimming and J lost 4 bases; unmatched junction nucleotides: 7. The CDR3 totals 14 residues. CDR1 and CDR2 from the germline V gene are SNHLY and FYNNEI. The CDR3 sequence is CASSDRGQITEAFF. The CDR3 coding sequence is TGTGCCAGCAGCGACAGGGGACAGATCACTGAAGCTTTCTTT.

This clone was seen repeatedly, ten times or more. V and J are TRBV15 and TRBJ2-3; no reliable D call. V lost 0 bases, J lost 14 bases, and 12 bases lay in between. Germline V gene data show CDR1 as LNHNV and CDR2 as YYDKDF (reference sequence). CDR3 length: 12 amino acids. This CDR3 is CATSRDAQPGYF. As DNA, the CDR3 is TGTGCCACCAGCAGAGATGCCCAGCCGGGGTATTTT.

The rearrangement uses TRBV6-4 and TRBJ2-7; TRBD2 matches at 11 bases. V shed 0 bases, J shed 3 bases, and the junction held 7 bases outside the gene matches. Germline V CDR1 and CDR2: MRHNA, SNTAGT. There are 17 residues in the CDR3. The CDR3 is CASSDSILAGGVYEQYF. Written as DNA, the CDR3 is TGTGCCAGCAGTGACTCAATCTTAGCGGGGGGGGTCTACGAGCAGTACTTC.

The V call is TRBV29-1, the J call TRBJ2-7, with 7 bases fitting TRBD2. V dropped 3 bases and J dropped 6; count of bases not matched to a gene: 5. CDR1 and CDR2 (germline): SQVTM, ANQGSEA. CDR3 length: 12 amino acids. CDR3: CSVDRGVGEQYF. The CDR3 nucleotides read TGCAGCGTTGATCGGGGGGTTGGCGAGCAGTACTTC.

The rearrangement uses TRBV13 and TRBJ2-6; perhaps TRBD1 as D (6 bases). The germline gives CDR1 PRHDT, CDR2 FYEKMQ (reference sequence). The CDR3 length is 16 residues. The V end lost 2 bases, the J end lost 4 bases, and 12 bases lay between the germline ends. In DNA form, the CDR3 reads TGTGCCAGCAGCTTAAGAGGGGGTGCAGGGGCCAACGTCCTGACTTTC. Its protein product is CASSLRGGAGANVLTF.

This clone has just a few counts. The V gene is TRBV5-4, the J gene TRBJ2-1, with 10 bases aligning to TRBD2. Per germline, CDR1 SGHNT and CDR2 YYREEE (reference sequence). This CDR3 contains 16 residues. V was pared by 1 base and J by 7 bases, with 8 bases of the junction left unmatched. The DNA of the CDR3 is TGTGCCAGCAGCTTGAGAGGGGCTAGCGGGGGTAATGAGCAGTTCTTC. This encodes CASSLRGASGGNEQFF.

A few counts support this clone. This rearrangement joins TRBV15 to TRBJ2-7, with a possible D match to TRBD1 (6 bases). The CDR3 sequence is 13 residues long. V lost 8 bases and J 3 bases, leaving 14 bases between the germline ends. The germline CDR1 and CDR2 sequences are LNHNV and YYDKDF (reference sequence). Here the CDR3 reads CATAPTGVYEQYF. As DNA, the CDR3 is TGTGCCACCGCTCCGACAGGAGTCTACGAGCAGTACTTC.

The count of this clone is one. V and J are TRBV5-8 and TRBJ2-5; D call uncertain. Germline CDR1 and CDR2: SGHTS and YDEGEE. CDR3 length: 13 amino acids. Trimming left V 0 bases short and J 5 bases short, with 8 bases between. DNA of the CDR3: TGTGCCAGCAGCTTGGCCTCACGGGAGACCCAGTACTTC. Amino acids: CASSLASRETQYF.

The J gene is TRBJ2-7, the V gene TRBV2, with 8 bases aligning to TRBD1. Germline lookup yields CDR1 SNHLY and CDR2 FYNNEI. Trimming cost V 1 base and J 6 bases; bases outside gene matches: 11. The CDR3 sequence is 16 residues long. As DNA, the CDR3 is TGTGCCAGCAGTGAAGGGGGGACAGGCCTGCTGATCGAGCAGTACTTC. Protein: CASSEGGTGLLIEQYF.

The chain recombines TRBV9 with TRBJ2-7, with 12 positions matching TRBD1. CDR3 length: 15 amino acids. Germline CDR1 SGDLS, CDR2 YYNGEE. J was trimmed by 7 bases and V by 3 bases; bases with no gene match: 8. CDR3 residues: CASSAGTGGIPEQYF. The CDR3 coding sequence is TGTGCCAGCAGCGCGGGGACAGGGGGCATTCCGGAGCAGTACTTC.

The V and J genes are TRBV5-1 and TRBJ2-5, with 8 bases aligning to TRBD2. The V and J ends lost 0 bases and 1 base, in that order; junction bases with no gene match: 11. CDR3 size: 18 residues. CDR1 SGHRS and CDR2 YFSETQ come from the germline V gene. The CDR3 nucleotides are TGCGCCAGCAGCTTGGCCGGGGGGGGCCCTCGGAGCCAAGAGACCCAGTACTTC. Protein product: CASSLAGGGPRSQETQYF.

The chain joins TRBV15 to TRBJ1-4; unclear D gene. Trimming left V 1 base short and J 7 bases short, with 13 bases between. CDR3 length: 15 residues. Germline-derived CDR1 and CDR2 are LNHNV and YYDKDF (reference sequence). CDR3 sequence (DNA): TGTGCCACCAGCAGAGGTGGGAGTTTAGGTGAAAAACTGTTTTTT. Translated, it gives CATSRGGSLGEKLFF.

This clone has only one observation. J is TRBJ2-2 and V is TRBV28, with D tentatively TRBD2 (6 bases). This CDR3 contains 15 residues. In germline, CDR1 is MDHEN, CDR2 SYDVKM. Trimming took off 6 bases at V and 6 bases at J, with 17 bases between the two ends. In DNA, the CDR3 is TGTGCCAGCAGCCCCAGGGACTCCTTGTCCGGGGAGCTGTTTTTT. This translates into CASSPRDSLSGELFF.

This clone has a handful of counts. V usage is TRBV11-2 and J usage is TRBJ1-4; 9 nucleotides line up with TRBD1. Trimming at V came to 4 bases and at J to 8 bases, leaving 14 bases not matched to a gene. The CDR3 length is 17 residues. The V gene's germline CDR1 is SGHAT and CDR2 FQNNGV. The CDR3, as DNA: TGTGCCAGCAGCTCTCTCCGGGGACAGGGCTTAAAGGAAAAACTGTTTTTT. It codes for CASSSLRGQGLKEKLFF.

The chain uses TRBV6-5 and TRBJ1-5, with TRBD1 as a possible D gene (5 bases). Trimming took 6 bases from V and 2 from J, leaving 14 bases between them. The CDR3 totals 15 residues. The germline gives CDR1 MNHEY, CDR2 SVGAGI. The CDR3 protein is CASSPDRGGNQPQHF. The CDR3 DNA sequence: TGTGCCAGCAGCCCCGACAGAGGTGGCAATCAGCCCCAGCATTTT.

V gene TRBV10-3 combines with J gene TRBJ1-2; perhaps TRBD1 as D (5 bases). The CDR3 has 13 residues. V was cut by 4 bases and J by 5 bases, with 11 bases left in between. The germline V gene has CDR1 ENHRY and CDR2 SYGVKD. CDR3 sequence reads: CAISAGTDYGYTF. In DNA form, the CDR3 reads TGTGCCATCAGTGCCGGGACTGATTATGGCTACACCTTC.

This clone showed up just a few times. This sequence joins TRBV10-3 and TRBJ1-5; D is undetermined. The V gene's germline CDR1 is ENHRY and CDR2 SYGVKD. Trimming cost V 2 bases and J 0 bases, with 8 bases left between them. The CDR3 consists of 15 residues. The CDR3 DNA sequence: TGTGCCATCAGTGAGGGCATGTATAGCAATCAGCCCCAGCATTTT. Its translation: CAISEGMYSNQPQHF.

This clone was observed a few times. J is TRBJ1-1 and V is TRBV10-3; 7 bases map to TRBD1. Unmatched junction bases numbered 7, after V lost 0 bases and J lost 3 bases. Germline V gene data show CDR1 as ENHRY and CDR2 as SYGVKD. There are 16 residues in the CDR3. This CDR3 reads CAISESRGGRDTEAFF. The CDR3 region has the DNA TGTGCCATCAGTGAGTCGAGAGGGGGCAGGGACACTGAAGCTTTCTTT.

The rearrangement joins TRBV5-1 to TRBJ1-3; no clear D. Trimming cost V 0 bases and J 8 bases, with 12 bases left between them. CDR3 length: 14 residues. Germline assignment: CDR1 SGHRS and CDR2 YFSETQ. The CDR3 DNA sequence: TGCGCCAGCAGCTTGGGTGCCTCAGAGGACACCATATATTTT. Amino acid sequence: CASSLGASEDTIYF.

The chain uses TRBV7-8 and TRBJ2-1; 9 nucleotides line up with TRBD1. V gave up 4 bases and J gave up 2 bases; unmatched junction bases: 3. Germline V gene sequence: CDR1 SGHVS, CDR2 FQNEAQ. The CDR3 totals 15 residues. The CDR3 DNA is TGTGCCAGCAGCTCCCGACAGGGGGCCTACAATGAGCAGTTCTTC. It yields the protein CASSSRQGAYNEQFF. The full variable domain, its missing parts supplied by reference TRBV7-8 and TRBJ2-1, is GAGVSQSPRYKVAKRGQDVALRCDPISGHVSLFWYQQALGQGPEFLTYFQNEAQLDKSGLPSDRFFAERPEGSVSTLKIQRTQQEDSAVYLCASSSRQGAYNEQFFGPGTRLTVL.

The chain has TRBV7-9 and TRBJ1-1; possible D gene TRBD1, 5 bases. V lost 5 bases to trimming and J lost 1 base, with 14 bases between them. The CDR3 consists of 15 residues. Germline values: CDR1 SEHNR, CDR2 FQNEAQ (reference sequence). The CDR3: CASSPRGGKNTEAFF. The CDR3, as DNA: TGTGCCAGCAGCCCTCGCGGGGGTAAGAACACTGAAGCTTTCTTT.

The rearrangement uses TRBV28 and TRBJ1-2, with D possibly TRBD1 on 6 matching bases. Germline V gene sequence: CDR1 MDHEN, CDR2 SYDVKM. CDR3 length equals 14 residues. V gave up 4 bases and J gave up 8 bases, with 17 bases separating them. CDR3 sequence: CASSWSQGQRGYTF. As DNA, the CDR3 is TGTGCCAGCAGTTGGAGTCAGGGGCAACGAGGCTACACCTTC.

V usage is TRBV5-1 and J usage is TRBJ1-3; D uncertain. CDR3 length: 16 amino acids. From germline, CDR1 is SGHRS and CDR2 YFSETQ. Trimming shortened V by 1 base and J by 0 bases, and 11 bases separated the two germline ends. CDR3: CASSLNRRNSGNTIYF. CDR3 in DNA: TGCGCCAGCAGCTTGAATCGGCGGAACTCTGGAAACACCATATATTTT.

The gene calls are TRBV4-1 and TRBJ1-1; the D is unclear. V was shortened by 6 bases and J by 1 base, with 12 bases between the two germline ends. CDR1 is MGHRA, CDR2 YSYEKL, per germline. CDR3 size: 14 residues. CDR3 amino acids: CASSRGQTNTEAFF. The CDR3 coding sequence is TGCGCCAGCAGTCGAGGGCAGACGAACACTGAAGCTTTCTTT.

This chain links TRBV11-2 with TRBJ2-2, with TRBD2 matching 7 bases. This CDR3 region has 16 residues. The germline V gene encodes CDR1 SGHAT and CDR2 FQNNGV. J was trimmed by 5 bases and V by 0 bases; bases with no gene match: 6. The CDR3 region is CASSLDRGGLTGELFF. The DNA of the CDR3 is TGTGCCAGCAGCTTAGATCGGGGAGGGTTGACCGGGGAGCTGTTTTTT.

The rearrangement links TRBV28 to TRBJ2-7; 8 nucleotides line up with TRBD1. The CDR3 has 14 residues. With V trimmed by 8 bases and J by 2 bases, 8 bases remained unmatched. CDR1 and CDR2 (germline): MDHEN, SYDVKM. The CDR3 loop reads CASGIGQGTYEQYF. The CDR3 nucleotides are TGTGCCAGCGGGATAGGACAGGGCACCTACGAGCAGTACTTC.

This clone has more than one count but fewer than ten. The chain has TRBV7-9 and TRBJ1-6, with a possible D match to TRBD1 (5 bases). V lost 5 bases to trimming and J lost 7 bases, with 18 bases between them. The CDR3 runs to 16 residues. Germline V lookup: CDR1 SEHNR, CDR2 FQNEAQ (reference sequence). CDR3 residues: CASSPIPGTGNSPLHF. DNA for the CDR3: TGTGCCAGCAGCCCGATCCCCGGTACAGGAAATTCACCCCTCCACTTT.

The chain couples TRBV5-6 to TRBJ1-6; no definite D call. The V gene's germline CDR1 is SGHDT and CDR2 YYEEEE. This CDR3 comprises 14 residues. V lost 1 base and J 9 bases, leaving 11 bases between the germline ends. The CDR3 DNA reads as TGTGCCAGCAGCTTGACCCAGGAGGGTTCACCCCTCCACTTT. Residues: CASSLTQEGSPLHF.

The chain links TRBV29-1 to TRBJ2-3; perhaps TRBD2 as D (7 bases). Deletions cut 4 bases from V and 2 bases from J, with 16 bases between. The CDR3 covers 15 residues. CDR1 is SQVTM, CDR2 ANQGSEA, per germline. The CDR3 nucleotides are TGCAGCGTTGGTGGCCGCGGGGGCCCCACAGATACGCAGTATTTT. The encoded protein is CSVGGRGGPTDTQYF.